What follows are 2 T cell receptor beta chains derived from one specimen sequenced in a study of T-cell reconstitution after alpha-beta-depleted transplantation in children. The TCRbeta library incorporated unique molecular identifiers. TCRdb ran MiXCR on the PCR reads and lists one entry per CDR3 protein. The sample holds some 500,000 distinct CDR3 sequences, around 17% seen once. Sample: PBMCs from the stem cell graft donor, taken from the stem cell graft. Receptors originate from a human donor who donated a stem cell graft to a child with acute lymphoblastic leukemia.

The chain recombines TRBV5-1 with TRBJ2-1; D is ambiguous. Germline V gene sequence: CDR1 SGHRS, CDR2 YFSETQ. There are 14 residues in the CDR3. With 0 bases removed from V and 6 bases from J, the gap between germline ends came to 10 bases. CDR3 DNA sequence: TGCGCCAGCAGCTTGGTGGTGGGGTCCAATGAGCAGTTCTTC. Translation gives CASSLVVGSNEQFF.

The chain uses TRBV7-8 and TRBJ2-1; 9 nucleotides align to TRBD1. V lost 5 bases, J lost 2 bases, and 4 bases stayed unmatched. The CDR3 loop spans 15 amino acids. Germline CDR1 SGHVS, CDR2 FQNEAQ. CDR3 in amino acids: CASSRGTGTYNEQFF. CDR3 nucleotide sequence: TGTGCCAGCAGCCGCGGGACAGGGACCTACAATGAGCAGTTCTTC.